Detailed here is one T cell receptor (beta chain). As yet, its antigen is unknown. V was clipped by 0 bases and J by 3 bases, with 14 bases between them. CDR1 SGHAT and CDR2 FQNNGV come from the germline V gene. The CDR3 is 16 amino acids. The source of the sample is a study of T cell responses to AZD1222 COVID-19 vaccine. Second-dose timings of about 4 or about 12 weeks were pooled. The table came from immunoSEQ multiplex PCR; TCRdb's copy has only in-frame clones and leaves some out. The data contain 90,000 to 110,000 clones, approximately 89% of them singletons. Broader study findings: Epitopes outside B.1.351 and B.1.1.7 mutated regions reportedly drew nearly half of spike TCRs. Elevations in Spike-specific TCR breadth and depth followed administration of two AZD1222 doses. At 160-218 and 743-854, vaccine-associated CD4 TCRs were dominant, and they spanned spike.

The sample here was peripheral blood, taken 28 days after the second AZD1222 dose. The source is an adult who received the AZD1222 COVID-19 vaccine. This chain links TRBV11-2 with TRBJ1-2; D is perhaps TRBD1 (5 bases). This chain's CDR3 is CASSLDPGRVDYGYTF. The CDR3 DNA sequence: TGTGCCAGCAGCTTAGATCCGGGCAGGGTGGACTATGGCTACACCTTC.